This T cell receptor (beta chain) comes out of a study of PD-L1 blockade in urothelial cancer. Study summary: Bladder-origin urothelial cancer in males covered about 90% of the roughly 30 patients. Median T cell yield from blood was 141,255. The researchers analyzed blood 3 weeks (second dose) and 6 weeks after treatment start.

TCRdb's table, derived via immunoSEQ multiplex PCR, lists solely in-frame clones and lacks some. The sample holds around 25,000 clones, around 90% seen once. Metastatic or locally advanced urothelial carcinoma was present in the patients. This CDR3 has 17 residues. Per germline, CDR1 SGHAT and CDR2 FQNNGV. V gave up 0 bases and J gave up 4 bases; unmatched junction bases: 6. Material: PBMCs, obtained around atezolizumab (anti-PD-L1) treatment. J is TRBJ2-2 and V is TRBV11-2, with 9 nucleotides matching TRBD1. This TCR was sampled from a middle-aged man with urothelial cancer. CDR3 coding DNA: TGTGCCAGCAGCTTAGATCTAGGGACAGGGAGCACCGGGGAGCTGTTTTTT. Translation: CASSLDLGTGSTGELFF.